This T cell receptor beta chain was obtained from a study of control samples from healthy donors and cancer patients. V was pared by 5 bases and J by 2 bases, with 8 bases of the junction left unmatched. The CDR3 runs 17 residues. Germline V gene lookup returns CDR1 MNHNY and CDR2 SVGAGI (reference sequence). Measured with immunoSEQ multiplex PCR; TCRdb has only the in-frame clones, and not every one. Among about 180,000 clones, around 87% were seen once, and the ten largest hold more than 1.3%. The sample taken for sequencing was blood. The V call is TRBV6-6, the J call TRBJ1-3; 11 nucleotides align to TRBD1. The receptor was isolated from a woman aged 45-65 years in good health. DNA for the CDR3: TGTGCCAGCAGTCCCGGGACAGGGGGATCGGCTGGAAACACCATATATTTT. Translation gives CASSPGTGGSAGNTIYF.